This entry lists 9 T cell receptor beta chains sequenced from one sample in a study of vaccination effects on CD4 cells after COVID-19. CD4+ T cells specific for antigen were expanded with viral peptide pools by the ViraFEST assay before sequencing. Having been cultured for approximately ten days, the cells underwent CD4+ T cell isolation. The person had PCR-confirmed SARS-CoV-2 infection between March and December 2020. Participants got two doses of BNT162b2 or mRNA-1273 vaccine. Antigen specificity for these receptors is unknown. The table came from immunoSEQ multiplex PCR; TCRdb's copy has only in-frame clones and leaves some out. The sample consists of some 17,000 clones, more than 65% of them appearing once. Sequenced here: CD4+ T cells from PBMCs cultured with SARS-CoV-2 spike peptides, sampled after COVID-19 vaccination. These receptors all stem from a human donor who had a prior SARS-CoV-2 infection.

J is TRBJ1-1 and V is TRBV20-1; D not certain. The CDR3 loop spans 10 amino acids. The germline V gene has CDR1 DFQATT and CDR2 SNEGSKA (reference sequence). Trimming shortened V by 6 bases and J by 1 base, and 3 bases separated the two germline ends. CDR3 coding DNA: TGCAGTGCACAGAACACTGAAGCTTTCTTT. Translating it yields CSAQNTEAFF.

The rearrangement joins TRBV6-4 to TRBJ1-1; 8 positions match TRBD1. Germline V gives CDR1 MRHNA, CDR2 SNTAGT. V lost 4 bases, J lost 3 bases, and 4 bases stayed unmatched. The CDR3 contains 14 residues. The CDR3 spells CASSVETGDTEAFF. CDR3 in DNA: TGTGCCAGCAGTGTCGAGACAGGGGACACTGAAGCTTTCTTT.

V usage is TRBV4-2 and J usage is TRBJ1-2; D not certain. The CDR3 covers 14 residues. Germline CDR1 reads LGHNA; CDR2 reads YNFKEQ. Trimming cost V 0 bases and J 4 bases, with 9 bases left between them. This CDR3 is CASSQEGMSYGYTF. Here the CDR3 DNA reads TGTGCCAGCAGCCAAGAGGGGATGAGCTATGGCTACACCTTC.

J is TRBJ2-5 and V is TRBV29-1, with TRBD2 matching 14 bases. The CDR3 is 18 residues long. The germline V gene encodes CDR1 SQVTM and CDR2 ANQGSEA. Losses at the gene ends were 4 bases for V and 2 bases for J; bases not matched to a gene: 12. The CDR3 loop reads CSVVAPGLAGATQETQYF. DNA for the CDR3: TGCAGCGTTGTGGCCCCGGGACTAGCGGGGGCAACACAAGAGACCCAGTACTTC.

V is TRBV18 and J is TRBJ2-5, with D tentatively TRBD1 (5 bases). Germline V lookup: CDR1 KGHSH, CDR2 LQKENI. V shed 6 bases and J shed 3 bases, with 11 bases lying between them. This CDR3 has 13 residues. This CDR3 is CASSHGHEETQYF. DNA of the CDR3: TGTGCCAGCTCCCATGGACACGAAGAGACCCAGTACTTC.

This clone ranks as large (0.1 to 1%). The chain carries TRBV5-6 and TRBJ2-1; D is unresolved. The CDR3 sequence is 11 residues long. V was cut by 8 bases and J by 9 bases, with 12 bases left in between. Germline CDR1 reads SGHDT; CDR2 reads YYEEEE. CDR3 DNA: TGTGCCAGTATGGAGCATGGTGAGCAGTTCTTC. Translating gives CASMEHGEQFF.

This clone was recorded a few times. The chain links TRBV2 to TRBJ2-2, with 10 bases fitting TRBD1. In germline, CDR1 is SNHLY, CDR2 FYNNEI. This CDR3 has 15 residues. The V gene end was trimmed by 8 bases and the J gene end by 5 bases; junction bases not matched to a gene: 8. CDR3 nucleotides: TGTGCCAGCGTCTACGGACAGGGGGGAACCGGGGAGCTGTTTTTT. This sequence encodes CASVYGQGGTGELFF.

The chain combines TRBV5-1 with TRBJ2-7; 7 nucleotides align to TRBD1. Trimming at V came to 4 bases and at J to 2 bases, leaving 9 bases not matched to a gene. The CDR3 spans 15 residues. CDR1 is SGHRS and CDR2 is YFSETQ in the germline V gene. DNA of the CDR3: TGCGCCAGCAGCCTCGGGGCAGGGGGTACCTACGAGCAGTACTTC. Translated: CASSLGAGGTYEQYF.

The rearrangement links TRBV19 to TRBJ2-7; 9 bases map to TRBD2. Germline V gene data show CDR1 as LNHDA and CDR2 as SQIVND (reference sequence). The V gene end was trimmed by 4 bases and the J gene end by 3 bases; junction bases not matched to a gene: 10. This CDR3 region has 16 residues. The CDR3 region has the DNA TGTGCCAGTAGTAGCGGGGGGGCGACCAGCTTCTACGAGCAGTACTTC. This translates into CASSSGGATSFYEQYF.